These T cell receptor beta chains were read from a single sample in a study of cytomegalovirus exposure and HLA in healthy donors. Profiling relied on immunoSEQ multiplex PCR, and the TCRdb table lists in-frame clones only, not all of them. Of roughly 170,000 clones detected, more than 70% appear once; the ten largest clones hold around 0.93%. The sequenced material came from PBMCs. The receptors shown here come from a young man in good health and CMV-seronegative. Both conserved end residues are part of each CDR3. The order of the fields is CDR3 protein, CDR3 DNA, V gene, D gene, clone size, J gene. D genes are given only for firm matches. Where a row states a size, it is once, few, many or the class of an expanded clone; other rows omit it.

CDR3 protein: CAWSVPLTGTTANEQFF
CDR3 DNA: TGTGCCTGGAGTGTACCGTTAACAGGGACGACGGCCAATGAGCAGTTCTTC
V gene: TRBV30
D gene: .
clone size: .
J gene: TRBJ2-1

CDR3 protein: CASRLSSWTGSSTDTQYF
CDR3 DNA: TGTGCCAGCAGGTTGAGCTCATGGACAGGATCGAGCACAGATACGCAGTATTTT
V gene: TRBV11-2
D gene: TRBD1
clone size: .
J gene: TRBJ2-3

CDR3 protein: CASSYSTGGYGYTF
CDR3 DNA: TGTGCCAGCAGTTACTCGACGGGAGGCTATGGCTACACCTTC
V gene: TRBV6-5
D gene: .
clone size: .
J gene: TRBJ1-2

CDR3 protein: CASSHTSTGFTSPLHF
CDR3 DNA: TGTGCCAGCAGTCACACCTCGACTGGGTTTACCTCACCCCTCCACTTT
V gene: TRBV6-6
D gene: .
clone size: .
J gene: TRBJ1-6

CDR3 protein: CSSSLAPRRVSSYNEQFF
CDR3 DNA: TGTTCCAGCAGCTTAGCTCCCCGACGGGTAAGCTCCTACAATGAGCAGTTCTTC
V gene: TRBV7-9
D gene: .
clone size: .
J gene: TRBJ2-1

CDR3 protein: CASSLDGGDYGYTF
CDR3 DNA: TGTGCCAGCAGCTTGGATGGAGGTGACTATGGCTACACCTTC
V gene: TRBV5-6
D gene: .
clone size: .
J gene: TRBJ1-2

CDR3 protein: CASSLGDRGQETQYF
CDR3 DNA: TGTGCTAGCAGCTTAGGGGACAGGGGCCAAGAGACCCAGTACTTC
V gene: TRBV7-7
D gene: TRBD1
clone size: .
J gene: TRBJ2-5

CDR3 protein: CASSPLKGGYNEQFF
CDR3 DNA: TGTGCCAGCTCACCACTAAAGGGGGGGTACAATGAGCAGTTCTTC
V gene: TRBV18
D gene: .
clone size: .
J gene: TRBJ2-1

CDR3 protein: CASKGAYADTQYF
CDR3 DNA: TGTGCCAGCAAGGGGGCTTATGCAGATACGCAGTATTTT
V gene: TRBV14
D gene: TRBD1
clone size: once
J gene: TRBJ2-3

CDR3 protein: CASSEGSRLNTEAFF
CDR3 DNA: TGTGCCAGCAGTGAGGGGAGTAGACTGAACACTGAAGCTTTCTTT
V gene: TRBV2
D gene: .
clone size: .
J gene: TRBJ1-1

CDR3 protein: CAWSAAGATDTLYF
CDR3 DNA: TGTGCCTGGAGTGCGGCAGGGGCGACAGATACGCTGTATTTT
V gene: TRBV30
D gene: .
clone size: .
J gene: TRBJ2-3

CDR3 protein: CASTRGLINSPLHF
CDR3 DNA: TGTGCGAGTACCCGTGGGCTAATCAATTCACCCCTCCACTTT
V gene: TRBV6-5
D gene: .
clone size: .
J gene: TRBJ1-6

CDR3 protein: CASSRDRSSYEQYF
CDR3 DNA: TGTGCCAGCAGCAGGGACAGGAGCTCCTACGAGCAGTACTTC
V gene: TRBV27
D gene: TRBD1
clone size: .
J gene: TRBJ2-7

CDR3 protein: CASSLGTQGPYEQYF
CDR3 DNA: TGTGCCAGCAGCTTAGGAACACAGGGACCCTACGAGCAGTACTTC
V gene: TRBV7-6
D gene: .
clone size: .
J gene: TRBJ2-7

CDR3 protein: CASRTGRNTEAFF
CDR3 DNA: TGTGCCAGCAGGACAGGCCGGAACACTGAAGCTTTCTTT
V gene: TRBV27
D gene: .
clone size: .
J gene: TRBJ1-1

CDR3 protein: CASSLVMNTEAFF
CDR3 DNA: TGTGCCAGCAGCTTAGTTATGAACACTGAAGCTTTCTTT
V gene: TRBV11-3
D gene: .
clone size: few
J gene: TRBJ1-1

CDR3 protein: CASIAGGKVQFF
CDR3 DNA: TGTGCCAGCATCGCCGGGGGGAAGGTTCAGTTCTTC
V gene: TRBV28
D gene: TRBD2
clone size: once
J gene: TRBJ2-1

CDR3 protein: CASSEVGLGGYTF
CDR3 DNA: TGCGCCAGCAGTGAGGTGGGACTGGGGGGCTACACCTTC
V gene: TRBV10-2
D gene: .
clone size: .
J gene: TRBJ1-2

CDR3 protein: CASSQPDRDQPQHF
CDR3 DNA: TGCGCCAGCAGCCAACCTGACAGAGATCAGCCCCAGCATTTT
V gene: TRBV4-1
D gene: .
clone size: .
J gene: TRBJ1-5

CDR3 protein: CASSTPSYQPQHF
CDR3 DNA: TGTGCCAGTAGCACTCCCTCCTATCAGCCCCAGCATTTT
V gene: TRBV19
D gene: .
clone size: .
J gene: TRBJ1-5

CDR3 protein: CASSDRGSGNTIYF
CDR3 DNA: TGTGCCAGCAGCGACAGGGGCTCTGGAAACACCATATATTTT
V gene: TRBV9
D gene: TRBD1
clone size: .
J gene: TRBJ1-3

CDR3 protein: CASSPDPHGVEQYF
CDR3 DNA: TGCGCCAGCAGCCCCGATCCTCACGGGGTCGAGCAGTACTTC
V gene: TRBV5-1
D gene: .
clone size: .
J gene: TRBJ2-7

CDR3 protein: CATSRGAGTDTQYF
CDR3 DNA: TGTGCCACCTCTCGGGGGGCCGGCACAGATACGCAGTATTTT
V gene: TRBV15
D gene: .
clone size: .
J gene: TRBJ2-3

CDR3 protein: CASSSGIFGGKLFF
CDR3 DNA: TGTGCCAGCAGTTCCGGGATATTCGGCGGAAAACTGTTTTTT
V gene: TRBV5-5
D gene: .
clone size: .
J gene: TRBJ1-4

CDR3 protein: CASSSRDSQNTEAFF
CDR3 DNA: TGTGCCAGCAGTTCCCGGGACAGCCAAAACACTGAAGCTTTCTTT
V gene: TRBV27
D gene: TRBD1
clone size: .
J gene: TRBJ1-1

CDR3 protein: CAISPTGRDYGYTF
CDR3 DNA: TGTGCCATCAGTCCCACAGGGAGGGACTATGGCTACACCTTC
V gene: TRBV10-3
D gene: .
clone size: .
J gene: TRBJ1-2

CDR3 protein: CASRGQSVNTEAFF
CDR3 DNA: TGTGCCAGCAGGGGACAGTCGGTGAACACTGAAGCTTTCTTT
V gene: TRBV7-3
D gene: TRBD1
clone size: few
J gene: TRBJ1-1

CDR3 protein: CSVRMRLAGETQYF
CDR3 DNA: TGCAGCGTTCGGATGAGACTAGCGGGAGAGACCCAGTACTTC
V gene: TRBV29-1
D gene: TRBD2
clone size: .
J gene: TRBJ2-5

CDR3 protein: CAWSDGLAEVPSTDTQYF
CDR3 DNA: TGTGCCTGGAGTGACGGACTAGCGGAAGTCCCAAGCACAGATACGCAGTATTTT
V gene: TRBV30
D gene: TRBD2
clone size: .
J gene: TRBJ2-3

CDR3 protein: CASSLGGGPGGVNYEQYF
CDR3 DNA: TGTGCCAGCAGCTTAGGGGGGGGGCCCGGTGGGGTAAACTACGAGCAGTACTTC
V gene: TRBV7-6
D gene: .
clone size: few
J gene: TRBJ2-7

CDR3 protein: CASSQESGVGANVLTF
CDR3 DNA: TGTGCCAGCAGCCAAGAGTCGGGGGTAGGGGCCAACGTCCTGACTTTC
V gene: TRBV4-2
D gene: .
clone size: .
J gene: TRBJ2-6

CDR3 protein: CASSLDGDSLNSNQPQHF
CDR3 DNA: TGTGCCAGCAGCTTAGATGGGGACAGCCTGAATAGCAATCAGCCCCAGCATTTT
V gene: TRBV11-2
D gene: TRBD1
clone size: once
J gene: TRBJ1-5

CDR3 protein: CASRQGTDYGYTF
CDR3 DNA: TGTGCCAGCAGACAGGGTACCGACTATGGCTACACCTTC
V gene: TRBV28
D gene: .
clone size: .
J gene: TRBJ1-2

CDR3 protein: CAISESLGQGVSNEQFF
CDR3 DNA: TGTGCCATCAGTGAGTCATTAGGACAAGGGGTTTCCAATGAGCAGTTCTTC
V gene: TRBV10-3
D gene: .
clone size: .
J gene: TRBJ2-1

CDR3 protein: CASSPRESGGSTGELFF
CDR3 DNA: TGTGCCAGTAGTCCGAGGGAAAGCGGGGGCTCCACCGGGGAGCTGTTTTTT
V gene: TRBV19
D gene: TRBD2
clone size: .
J gene: TRBJ2-2

CDR3 protein: CAPSRDRGNTNTGELFF
CDR3 DNA: TGCGCCCCCAGCCGGGACAGGGGGAATACGAACACCGGGGAGCTGTTTTTT
V gene: TRBV10-1
D gene: TRBD1
clone size: .
J gene: TRBJ2-2

CDR3 protein: CASSPSSRGSYEQYF
CDR3 DNA: TGCGCCAGCAGCCCCTCCTCGAGGGGGAGCTACGAGCAGTACTTC
V gene: TRBV4-1
D gene: .
clone size: .
J gene: TRBJ2-7

CDR3 protein: CASSQVESGVGETQYF
CDR3 DNA: TGCGCCAGCAGCCAAGTTGAGTCAGGGGTGGGGGAGACCCAGTACTTC
V gene: TRBV4-3
D gene: .
clone size: .
J gene: TRBJ2-5

CDR3 protein: CASSLRTGGYNEQFF
CDR3 DNA: TGTGCCAGCAGCCTAAGGACAGGGGGCTACAATGAGCAGTTCTTC
V gene: TRBV14
D gene: TRBD1
clone size: .
J gene: TRBJ2-1

CDR3 protein: CASRRDTEAFF
CDR3 DNA: TGTGCCAGCAGACGAGACACTGAAGCTTTCTTT
V gene: TRBV11-3
D gene: .
clone size: .
J gene: TRBJ1-1

CDR3 protein: CASSYRRLPYEQYF
CDR3 DNA: TGTGCCAGCAGTTATCGGCGGTTACCCTACGAGCAGTACTTC
V gene: TRBV6-5
D gene: .
clone size: .
J gene: TRBJ2-7